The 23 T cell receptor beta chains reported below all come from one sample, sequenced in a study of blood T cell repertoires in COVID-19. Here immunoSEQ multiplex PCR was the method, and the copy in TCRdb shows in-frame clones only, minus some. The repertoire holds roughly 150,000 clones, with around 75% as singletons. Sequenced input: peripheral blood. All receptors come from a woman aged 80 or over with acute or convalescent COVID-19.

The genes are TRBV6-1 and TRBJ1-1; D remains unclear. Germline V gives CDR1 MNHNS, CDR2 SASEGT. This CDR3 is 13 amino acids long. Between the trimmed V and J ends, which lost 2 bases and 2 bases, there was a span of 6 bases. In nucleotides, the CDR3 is TGTGCCAGCAGTGAACTCTACAACACTGAAGCTTTCTTT. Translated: CASSELYNTEAFF.

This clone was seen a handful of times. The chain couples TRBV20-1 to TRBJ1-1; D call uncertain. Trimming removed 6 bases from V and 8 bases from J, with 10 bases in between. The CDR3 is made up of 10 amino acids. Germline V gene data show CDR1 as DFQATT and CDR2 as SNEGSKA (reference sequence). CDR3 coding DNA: TGCAGTGCAGAGGCAGTGGAAGCTTTCTTT. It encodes CSAEAVEAFF.

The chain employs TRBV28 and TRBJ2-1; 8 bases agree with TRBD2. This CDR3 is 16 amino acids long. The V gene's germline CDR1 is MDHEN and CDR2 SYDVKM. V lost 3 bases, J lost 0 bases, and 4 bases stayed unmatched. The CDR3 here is CASSFLAGSSYNEQFF. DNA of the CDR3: TGTGCCAGCAGTTTTTTAGCGGGAAGCTCCTACAATGAGCAGTTCTTC.

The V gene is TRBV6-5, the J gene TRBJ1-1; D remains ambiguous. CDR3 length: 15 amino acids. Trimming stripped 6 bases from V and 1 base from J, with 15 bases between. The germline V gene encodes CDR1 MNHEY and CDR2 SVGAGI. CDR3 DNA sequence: TGTGCCAGCAGCTACCCTTTGAACGGGAACACTGAAGCTTTCTTT. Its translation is CASSYPLNGNTEAFF.

CDR3: CASSEAPRDGQPQHF. CDR3 in DNA: TGTGCCAGCAGTGAAGCGCCCCGGGATGGTCAGCCCCAGCATTTT. The chain has TRBV6-1 and TRBJ1-5; D call uncertain. The CDR3 sequence is 15 residues long. Germline V lookup: CDR1 MNHNS, CDR2 SASEGT. The ends were cut back, 0 bases at V and 6 bases at J, with 12 bases in the middle.

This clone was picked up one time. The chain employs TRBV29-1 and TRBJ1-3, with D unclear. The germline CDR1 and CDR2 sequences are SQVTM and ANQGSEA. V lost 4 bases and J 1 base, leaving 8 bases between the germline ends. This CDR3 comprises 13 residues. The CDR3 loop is CSVARESGNTIYF. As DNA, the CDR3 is TGCAGCGTTGCCCGGGAATCTGGAAACACCATATATTTT.

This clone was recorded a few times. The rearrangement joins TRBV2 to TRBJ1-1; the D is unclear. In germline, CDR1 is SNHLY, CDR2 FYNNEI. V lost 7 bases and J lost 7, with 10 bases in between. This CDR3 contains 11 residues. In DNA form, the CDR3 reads TGTGCCAGCAAAACTACTATTGAAGCTTTCTTT. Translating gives CASKTTIEAFF.

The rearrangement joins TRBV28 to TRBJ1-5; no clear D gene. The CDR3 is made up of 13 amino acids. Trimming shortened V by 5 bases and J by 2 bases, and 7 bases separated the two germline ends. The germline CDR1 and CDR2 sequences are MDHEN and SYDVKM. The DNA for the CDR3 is TGTGCCAGCAGTGGAGGTGGCAATCAGCCCCAGCATTTT. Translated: CASSGGGNQPQHF.

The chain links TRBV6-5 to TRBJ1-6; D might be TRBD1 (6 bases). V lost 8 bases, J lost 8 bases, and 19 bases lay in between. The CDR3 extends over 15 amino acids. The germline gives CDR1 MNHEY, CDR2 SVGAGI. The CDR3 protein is CASLFGQHGDSPLHF. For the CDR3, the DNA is TGTGCCAGCCTCTTTGGACAGCACGGGGATTCACCCCTCCACTTT.

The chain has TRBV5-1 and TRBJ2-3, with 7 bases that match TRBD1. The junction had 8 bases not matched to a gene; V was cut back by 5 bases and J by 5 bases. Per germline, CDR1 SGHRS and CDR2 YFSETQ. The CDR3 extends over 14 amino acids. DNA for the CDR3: TGCGCCAGCAGAAAACAGGGGTCGGTAGATACGCAGTATTTT. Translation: CASRKQGSVDTQYF.

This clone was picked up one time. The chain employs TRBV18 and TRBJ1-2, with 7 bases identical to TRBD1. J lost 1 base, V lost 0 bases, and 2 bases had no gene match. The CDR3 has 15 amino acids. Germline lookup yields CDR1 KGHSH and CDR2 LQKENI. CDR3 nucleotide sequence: TGTGCCAGCTCACCACCGAGGGGGCTTAACTATGGCTACACCTTC. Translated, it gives CASSPPRGLNYGYTF. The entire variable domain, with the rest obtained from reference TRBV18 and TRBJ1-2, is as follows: NAGVMQNPRHLVRRRGQEARLRCSPMKGHSHVYWYRQLPEEGLKFMVYLQKENIIDESGMPKERFSAEFPKEGPSILRIQQVVRGDSAAYFCASSPPRGLNYGYTFGSGTRLTVV.

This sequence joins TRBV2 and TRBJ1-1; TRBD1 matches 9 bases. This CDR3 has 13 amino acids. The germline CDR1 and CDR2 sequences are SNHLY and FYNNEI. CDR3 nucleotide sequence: TGTGCGGAAGGGGGACAGGGCTTGACTGAAGCTTTCTTT. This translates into CAEGGQGLTEAFF. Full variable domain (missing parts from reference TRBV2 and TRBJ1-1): EPEVTQTPSHQVTQMGQEVILRCVPISNHLYFYWYRQILGQKVEFLVSFYNNEISEKSEIFDDQFSVERPDGSNFTLKIRSTKLEDSAMYFCAEGGQGLTEAFFGQGTRLTVV.

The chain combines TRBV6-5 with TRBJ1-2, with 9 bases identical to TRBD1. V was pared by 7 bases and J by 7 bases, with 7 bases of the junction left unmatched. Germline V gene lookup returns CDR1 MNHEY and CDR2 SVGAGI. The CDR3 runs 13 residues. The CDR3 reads CASTGQGRGGYTF. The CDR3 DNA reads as TGTGCCAGCACCGGACAGGGGAGGGGTGGCTACACCTTC.

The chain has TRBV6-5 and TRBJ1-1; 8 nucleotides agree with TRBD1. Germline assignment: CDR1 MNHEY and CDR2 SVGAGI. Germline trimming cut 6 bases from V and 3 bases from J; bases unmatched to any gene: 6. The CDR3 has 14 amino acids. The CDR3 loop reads CASSKTGGDTEAFF. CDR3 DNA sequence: TGTGCCAGCAGCAAAACAGGGGGTGACACTGAAGCTTTCTTT.

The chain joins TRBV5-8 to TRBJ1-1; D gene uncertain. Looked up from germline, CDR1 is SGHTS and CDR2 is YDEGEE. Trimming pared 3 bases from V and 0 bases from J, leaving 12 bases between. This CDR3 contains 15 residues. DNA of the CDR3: TGTGCCAGCAGCTCCTACGGGGTGGTGAACACTGAAGCTTTCTTT. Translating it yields CASSSYGVVNTEAFF.

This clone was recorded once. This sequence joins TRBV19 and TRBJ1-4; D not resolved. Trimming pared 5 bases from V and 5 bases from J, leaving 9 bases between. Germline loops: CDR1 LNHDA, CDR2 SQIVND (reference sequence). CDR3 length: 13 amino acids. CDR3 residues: CASSVARNEKLFF. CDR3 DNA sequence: TGTGCCAGTAGTGTGGCCAGGAATGAAAAACTGTTTTTT.

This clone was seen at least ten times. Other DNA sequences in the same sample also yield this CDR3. In DNA form, the CDR3 reads TGTGCCAGCAGTTTAGGTCCTAACACTGAAGCTTTCTTT. It is translated as CASSLGPNTEAFF. This chain uses TRBV12-3 or TRBV12-4 with TRBJ1-1; D not certain. V was pared by 1 base and J by 2 bases, with 5 bases between. The CDR3 extends over 13 amino acids.

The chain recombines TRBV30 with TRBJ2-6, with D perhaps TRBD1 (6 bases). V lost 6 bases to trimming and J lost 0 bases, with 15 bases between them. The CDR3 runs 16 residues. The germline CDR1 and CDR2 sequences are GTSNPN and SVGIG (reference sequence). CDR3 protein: CACRGSISSGANVLTF. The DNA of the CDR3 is TGTGCCTGCAGGGGTTCCATTAGCTCTGGGGCCAACGTCCTGACTTTC.

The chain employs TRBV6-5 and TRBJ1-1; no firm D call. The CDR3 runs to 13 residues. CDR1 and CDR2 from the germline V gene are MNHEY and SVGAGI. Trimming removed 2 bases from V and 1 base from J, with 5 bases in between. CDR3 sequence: CASSYRGNTEAFF. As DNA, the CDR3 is TGTGCCAGCAGTTACCGGGGGAACACTGAAGCTTTCTTT.

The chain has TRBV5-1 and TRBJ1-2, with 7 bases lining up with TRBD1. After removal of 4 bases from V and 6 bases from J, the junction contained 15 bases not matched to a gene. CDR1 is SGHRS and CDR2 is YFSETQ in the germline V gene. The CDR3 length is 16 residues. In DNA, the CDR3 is TGCGCCAGCAGCACAAGTATCCGACAGGGAAGCGATGGCTACACCTTC. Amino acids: CASSTSIRQGSDGYTF.

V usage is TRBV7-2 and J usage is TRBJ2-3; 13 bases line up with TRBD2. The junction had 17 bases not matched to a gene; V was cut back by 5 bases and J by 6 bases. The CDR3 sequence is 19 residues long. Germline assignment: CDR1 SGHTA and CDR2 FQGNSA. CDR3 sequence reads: CASSALTSGRTTRRDTQYF. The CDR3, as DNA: TGTGCCAGCAGCGCCCTGACTAGCGGGAGGACAACTAGGAGGGATACGCAGTATTTT.

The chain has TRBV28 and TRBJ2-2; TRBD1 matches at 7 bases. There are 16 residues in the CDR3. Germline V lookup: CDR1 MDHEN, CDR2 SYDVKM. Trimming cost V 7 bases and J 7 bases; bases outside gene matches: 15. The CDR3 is CASTLDRSGSIGELFF. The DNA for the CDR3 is TGTGCCAGCACCCTGGACAGGTCGGGATCCATCGGGGAGCTGTTTTTT.

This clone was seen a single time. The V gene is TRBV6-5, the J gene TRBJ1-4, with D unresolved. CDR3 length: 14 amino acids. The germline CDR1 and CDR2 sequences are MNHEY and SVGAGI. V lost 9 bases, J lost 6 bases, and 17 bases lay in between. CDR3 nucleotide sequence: TGTGCCAGTAAACTGCGGGGTCGTGATGAAAAACTGTTTTTT. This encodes CASKLRGRDEKLFF.